This T cell receptor (beta chain) was sequenced for a study of post-analysis software for immune sequencing data (dated by TCRdb to 2015 to 2017). Regarding the study in general: The recorded disease courses included relapsing-remitting, secondary progressive and progressive-relapsing multiple sclerosis, and some patients had no subtype annotation. A subset of samples was prepared in parallel using single-end sample barcoding, then pooled and co-amplified after Illumina adapter ligation. Patient repertoires were compared against roughly 11 previously published healthy control repertoires from donors aged roughly 6 to 28 years.

TCR beta repertoires were profiled from peripheral blood of 13 young patients with multiple sclerosis to demonstrate the VDJtools post-analysis software. The multiple sclerosis patients were children and adolescents ranging in age from 6 to 15 years. Remarks on this clonotype: Its binding antigen is unknown. One junction end disagrees with the germline gene, perhaps due to a read error.

CDR1 is given as MNHEY and CDR2 as SVGAGI, both from the germline V gene. The cysteine opens and the phenylalanine closes a CDR3 of 19 amino acids. Only the CDR3 portion is preserved as DNA: 57 bases, with reading frame beginning at the first base. On the study overall, not on this receptor specifically: When samples were clustered directly using the F measure, samples prepared in the same batch co-clustered strongly, which prompted a batch-effect correction. The multiple sclerosis patient group was slightly younger than the control group. Normalized Chao1 diversity was significantly lower in multiple sclerosis patients than controls, suggesting substantial peripheral T-cell clonal expansion. Significantly higher frequencies in patients than in controls were found for roughly 5 TRBV segments, including TRBV5-6, TRBV5-1 and TRBV20-1.

Library creation used PCR. Sequencing instrument: Illumina HiSeq 2500. To reduce PCR and sequencing biases, unique molecular identifiers were incorporated into the TCR beta cDNA libraries. Roughly 0.5 million cDNA molecules were obtained per 1 to 10 million input T cells, so each molecule approximated one T cell. The same protocol used for the earlier healthy control dataset was applied to prepare and sequence the patient libraries. Samples belonging to the same batch were prepared together, multiplexed and sequenced on a shared HiSeq lane. As for the authors' bioinformatics: Raw barcoded reads were processed with MIGEC, and single-read molecular identifier groups were discarded before consensus assembly and CDR3 extraction. Clonotype tables were post-analysed with VDJtools, and diversity was normalized by down-sampling all datasets to the smallest sample size. Repertoire overlap clustering matched CDR3 amino acid but not nucleotide sequences to correct batch-related cross-sample contamination. TCRdb ran its own pipeline on the public reads, namely fastp trimming at Q25 and MiXCR clone calling, and kept in-frame beta chains. Each CDR3 protein appears once, grouped with its most common genes and DNA. These V and J calls are TCRdb output, not the study's own analysis. Here the sample has 650,000 to 850,000 distinct CDR3 sequences; 40% to 55% occur a single time. The top ten clones comprise 4.9% of the sample.

The sample taken for sequencing was blood. The V and J segments used are TRBV6-5 and TRBJ2-1; 7 bases in the junction line up with TRBD2. This clonotype was obtained from a girl under 18 with multiple sclerosis. The base sequence is TGTGCCAGCAGTTACAATAGTGGATCCGGGCGGGAGCTCTACAATGAGCAGGTCTTC. This yields the protein CASSYNSGSGRELYNEQVF.